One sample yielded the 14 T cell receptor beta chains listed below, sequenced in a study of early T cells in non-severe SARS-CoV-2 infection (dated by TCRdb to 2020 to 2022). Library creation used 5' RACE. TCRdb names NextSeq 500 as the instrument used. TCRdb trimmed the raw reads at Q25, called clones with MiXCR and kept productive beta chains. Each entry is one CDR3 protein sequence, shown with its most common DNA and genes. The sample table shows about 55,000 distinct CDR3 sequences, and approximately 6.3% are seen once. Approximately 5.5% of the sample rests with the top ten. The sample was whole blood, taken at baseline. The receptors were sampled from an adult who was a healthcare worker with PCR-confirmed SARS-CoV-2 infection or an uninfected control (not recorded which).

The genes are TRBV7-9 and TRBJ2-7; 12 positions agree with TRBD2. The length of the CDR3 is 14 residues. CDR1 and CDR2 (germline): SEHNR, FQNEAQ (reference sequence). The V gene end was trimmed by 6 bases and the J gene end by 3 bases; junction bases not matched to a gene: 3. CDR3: CASRLTSGSYEQYF. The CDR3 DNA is TGTGCCAGCAGGTTGACTAGCGGGAGCTACGAGCAGTACTTC.

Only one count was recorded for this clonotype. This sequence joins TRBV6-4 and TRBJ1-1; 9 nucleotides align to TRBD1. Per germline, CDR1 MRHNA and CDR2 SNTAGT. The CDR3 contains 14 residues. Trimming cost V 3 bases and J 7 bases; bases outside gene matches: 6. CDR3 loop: CASSEITGGIEAFF. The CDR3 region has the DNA TGTGCCAGCAGTGAAATTACAGGGGGCATTGAAGCTTTCTTT.

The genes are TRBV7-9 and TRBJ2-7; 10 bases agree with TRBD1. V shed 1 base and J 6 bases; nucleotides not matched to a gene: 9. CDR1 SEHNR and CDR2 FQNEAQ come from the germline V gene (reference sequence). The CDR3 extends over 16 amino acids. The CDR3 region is CASSLGLVRTGGEQYF. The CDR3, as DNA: TGTGCCAGCAGCTTAGGGCTCGTGAGGACAGGGGGCGAGCAGTACTTC.

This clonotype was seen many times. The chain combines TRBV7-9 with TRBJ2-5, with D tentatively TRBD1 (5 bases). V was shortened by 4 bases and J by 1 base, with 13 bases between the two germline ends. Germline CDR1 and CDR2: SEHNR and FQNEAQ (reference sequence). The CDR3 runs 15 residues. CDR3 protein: CASSWGAGPQETQYF. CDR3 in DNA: TGTGCCAGCAGCTGGGGCGCAGGACCCCAAGAGACCCAGTACTTC.

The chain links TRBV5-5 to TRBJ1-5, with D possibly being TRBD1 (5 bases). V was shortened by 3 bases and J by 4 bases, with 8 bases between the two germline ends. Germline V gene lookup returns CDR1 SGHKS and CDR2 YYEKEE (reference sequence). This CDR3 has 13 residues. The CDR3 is CASSYGHNQPQHF. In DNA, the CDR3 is TGTGCCAGCAGCTACGGACATAATCAGCCCCAGCATTTT. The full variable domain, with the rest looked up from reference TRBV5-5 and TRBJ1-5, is DAGVTQSPTHLIKTRGQQVTLRCSPISGHKSVSWYQQVLGQGPQFIFQYYEKEERGRGNFPDRFSARQFPNYSSELNVNALLLGDSALYLCASSYGHNQPQHFGDGTRLSIL.

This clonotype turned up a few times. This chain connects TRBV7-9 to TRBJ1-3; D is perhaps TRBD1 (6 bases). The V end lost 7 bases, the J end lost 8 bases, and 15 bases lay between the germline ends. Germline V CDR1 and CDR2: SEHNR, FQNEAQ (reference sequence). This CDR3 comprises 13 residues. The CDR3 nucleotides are TGTGCCAGCACTCCAGGGGCCCTACACACCATATATTTT. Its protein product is CASTPGALHTIYF. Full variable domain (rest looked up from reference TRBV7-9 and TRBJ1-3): DTGVSQNPRHKITKRGQNVTFRCDPISEHNRLYWYRQTLGQGPEFLTYFQNEAQLEKSRLLSDRFSAERPKGSFSTLEIQRTEQGDSAMYLCASTPGALHTIYFGEGSWLTVV.

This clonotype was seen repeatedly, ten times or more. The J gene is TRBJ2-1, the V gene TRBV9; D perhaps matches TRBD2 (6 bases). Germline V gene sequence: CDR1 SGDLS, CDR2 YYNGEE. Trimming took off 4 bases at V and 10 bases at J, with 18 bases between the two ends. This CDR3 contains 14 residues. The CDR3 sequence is CASSIGGNALEQFF. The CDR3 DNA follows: TGTGCCAGCAGCATAGGCGGGAACGCTTTGGAGCAGTTCTTC. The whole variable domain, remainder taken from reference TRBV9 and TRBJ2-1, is DSGVTQTPKHLITATGQRVTLRCSPRSGDLSVYWYQQSLDQGLQFLIQYYNGEERAKGNILERFSAQQFPDLHSELNLSSLELGDSALYFCASSIGGNALEQFFGPGTRLTVL.

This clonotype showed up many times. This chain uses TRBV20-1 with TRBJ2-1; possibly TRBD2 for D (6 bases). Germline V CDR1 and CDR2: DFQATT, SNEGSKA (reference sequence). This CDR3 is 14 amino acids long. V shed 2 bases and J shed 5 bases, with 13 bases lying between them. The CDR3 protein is CSARLHGGDNEQFF. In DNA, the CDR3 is TGCAGTGCTAGACTGCACGGGGGTGACAATGAGCAGTTCTTC.

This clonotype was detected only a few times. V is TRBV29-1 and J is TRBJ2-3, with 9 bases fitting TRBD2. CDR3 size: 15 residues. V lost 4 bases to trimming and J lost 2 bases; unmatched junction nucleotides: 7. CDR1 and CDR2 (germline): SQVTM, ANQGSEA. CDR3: CSVVPAGGSTDTQYF. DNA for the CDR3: TGCAGCGTTGTACCAGCGGGGGGTTCCACAGATACGCAGTATTTT.

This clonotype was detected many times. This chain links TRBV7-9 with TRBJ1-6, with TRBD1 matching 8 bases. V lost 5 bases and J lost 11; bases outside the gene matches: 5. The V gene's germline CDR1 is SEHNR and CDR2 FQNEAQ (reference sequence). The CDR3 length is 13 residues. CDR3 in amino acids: CASSVTQGAPLHF. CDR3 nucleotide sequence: TGTGCCAGCAGCGTGACACAGGGGGCACCCCTCCACTTT.

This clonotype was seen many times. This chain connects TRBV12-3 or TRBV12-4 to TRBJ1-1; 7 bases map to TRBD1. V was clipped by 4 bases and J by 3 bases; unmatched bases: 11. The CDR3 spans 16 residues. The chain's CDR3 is CASSWRQGRADTEAFF. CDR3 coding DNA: TGTGCCAGCAGTTGGAGACAGGGTAGGGCTGACACTGAAGCTTTCTTT.

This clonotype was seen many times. CDR3 coding DNA: TGTGCCAGCAGTTTGAGGCATGACTATGGCTACACCTTC. It codes for CASSLRHDYGYTF. V usage is TRBV28 and J usage is TRBJ1-2, with D unclear. CDR1 MDHEN and CDR2 SYDVKM come from the germline V gene. Deletions cut 3 bases from V and 3 bases from J, with 8 bases between. This CDR3 is built from 13 residues.

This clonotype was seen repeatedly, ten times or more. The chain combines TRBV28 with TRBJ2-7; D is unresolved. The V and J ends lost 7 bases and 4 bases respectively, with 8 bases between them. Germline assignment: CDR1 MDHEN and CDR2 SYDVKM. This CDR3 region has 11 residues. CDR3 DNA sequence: TGTGCCAGCAATGGTCCGTACGAGCAGTACTTC. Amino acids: CASNGPYEQYF.

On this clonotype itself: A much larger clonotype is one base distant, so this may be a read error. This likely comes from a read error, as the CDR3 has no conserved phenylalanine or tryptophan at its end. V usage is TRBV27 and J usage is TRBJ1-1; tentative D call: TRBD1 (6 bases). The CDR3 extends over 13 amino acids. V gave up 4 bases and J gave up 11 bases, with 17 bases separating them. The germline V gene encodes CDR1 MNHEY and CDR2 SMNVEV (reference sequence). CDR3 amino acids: CASSSSGERHAFL. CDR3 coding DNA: TGTGCCAGCAGTTCTTCAGGGGAGCGTCACGCTTTCCTT.